This TCR beta chain appears in the sequencing data of a study of control samples from healthy donors and cancer patients. Generated by immunoSEQ multiplex PCR, the TCRdb table keeps only in-frame clones and is missing some. The sample carries approximately 220,000 clones, just under 95% recorded once. This receptor was taken from a man aged 45 to 65 in good health. What was sequenced was blood.

The CDR3 reads CASSPNGRGHQPQHF. CDR3 coding DNA: TGTGCCAGCAGCCCTAATGGCCGGGGGCATCAGCCCCAGCATTTT. The genes are TRBV7-9 and TRBJ1-5, with a weak D call TRBD1 (6 bases). Germline V CDR1 and CDR2: SEHNR, FQNEAQ (reference sequence). The CDR3 consists of 15 residues. V shed 5 bases and J shed 5 bases, with 16 bases lying between them.